This TCR beta chain appears in the sequencing data of a study of OX40 agonist ivuxolimab in advanced cancers. The wider study: Ivuxolimab was administered intravenously to patients at 0.01 to 10 mg/kg every 2 weeks.

Produced via immunoSEQ multiplex PCR; TCRdb's table is partial and in-frame only. The sample contains about 57,000 clones, 83% of which appear only once. CDR3 length equals 15 residues. Trimming stripped 2 bases from V and 4 bases from J, with 10 bases between. Per the germline V gene, CDR1 is SGHDT and CDR2 is YYEEEE. This chain links TRBV5-6 with TRBJ1-6, with a weak D call TRBD1 (6 bases). This clonotype was obtained from an adult with an advanced solid tumor such as melanoma, head and neck, liver or kidney cancer. The input for sequencing was CD4+ or CD8+ T cells sorted from blood, taken in a trial of the OX40 agonist ivuxolimab. The CDR3 sequence: CASSFRTDYNSPLHF. The CDR3 DNA is TGTGCCAGCAGCTTCCGGACAGATTATAATTCACCCCTCCACTTT.